This T cell receptor beta chain was recovered during a study of blood T cells in healthy people across ages. General observations from the study: A greater number of naive CD4+ cells and higher diversity distinguished long-lived donors from aged donors. Among T cells, TCR beta diversity per million cells dropped roughly linearly as age rose.

Then a second PCR, running roughly 7 to 11 cycles, was carried out with a sample-barcoded 5' primer and a J-beta primer mix. TCRdb re-called the 5' RACE reads with MiXCR, one entry per CDR3 protein. The sample lists 700,000 to 950,000 distinct CDR3 sequences, roughly 50% occurring once. Germline V CDR1 and CDR2: DFQATT, SNEGSKA (reference sequence). The CDR3 loop spans 13 amino acids. V was pared by 6 bases and J by 3 bases, with 11 bases between. As to this clonotype: Its cognate antigen is unknown.

The chain employs TRBV20-1 and TRBJ1-4; D gene unclear. The sample taken for sequencing was blood. The clonotype originates from a man aged 25-45 years in good health. DNA of the CDR3: TGCAGTGCCCTGGCCCCCGCTAATGAAAAACTGTTTTTT. Its translation: CSALAPANEKLFF.